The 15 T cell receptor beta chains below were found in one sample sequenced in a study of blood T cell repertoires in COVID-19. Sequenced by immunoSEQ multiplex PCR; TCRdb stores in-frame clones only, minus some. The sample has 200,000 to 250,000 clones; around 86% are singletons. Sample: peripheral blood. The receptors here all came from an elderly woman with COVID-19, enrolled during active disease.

The CDR3, as DNA: TGTGCCAGCAGCCCTAAGACAGGTGACTCCTACGAGCAGTACGTC. It encodes CASSPKTGDSYEQYV. The V and J genes are TRBV7-8 and TRBJ2-7, with D maybe TRBD1 (6 bases). Germline CDR1 SGHVS, CDR2 FQNEAQ. The CDR3 covers 15 residues. Trimming cost V 5 bases and J 0 bases, with 14 bases left between them.

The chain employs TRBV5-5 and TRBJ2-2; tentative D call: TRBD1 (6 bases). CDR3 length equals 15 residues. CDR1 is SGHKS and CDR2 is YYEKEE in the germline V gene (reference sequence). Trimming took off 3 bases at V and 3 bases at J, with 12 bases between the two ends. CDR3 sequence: CASSYLQGDTGELFF. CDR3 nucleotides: TGTGCCAGCAGCTATTTACAGGGAGACACCGGGGAGCTGTTTTTT.

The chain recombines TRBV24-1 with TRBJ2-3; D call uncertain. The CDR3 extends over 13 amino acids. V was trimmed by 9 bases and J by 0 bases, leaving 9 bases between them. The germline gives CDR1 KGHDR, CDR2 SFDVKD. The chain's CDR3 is CATQTGSTDTQYF. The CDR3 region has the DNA TGTGCCACCCAGACCGGGAGCACAGATACGCAGTATTTT.

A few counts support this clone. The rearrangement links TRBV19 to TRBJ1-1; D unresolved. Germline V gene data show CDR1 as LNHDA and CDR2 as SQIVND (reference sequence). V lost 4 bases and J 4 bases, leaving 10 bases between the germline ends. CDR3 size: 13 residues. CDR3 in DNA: TGTGCCAGTAGTAGAGGACTCGCCACTGAAGCTTTCTTT. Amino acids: CASSRGLATEAFF.

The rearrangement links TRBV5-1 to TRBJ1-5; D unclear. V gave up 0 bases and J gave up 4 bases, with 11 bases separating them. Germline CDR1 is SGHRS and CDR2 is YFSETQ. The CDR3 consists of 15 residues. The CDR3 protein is CASSLEGVTNQPQHF. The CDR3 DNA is TGCGCCAGCAGCTTGGAGGGAGTGACGAATCAGCCCCAGCATTTT.

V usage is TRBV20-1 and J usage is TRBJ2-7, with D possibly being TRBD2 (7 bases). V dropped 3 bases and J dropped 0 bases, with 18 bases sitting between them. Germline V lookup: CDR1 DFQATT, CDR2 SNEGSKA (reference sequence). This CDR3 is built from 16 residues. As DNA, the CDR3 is TGCAGTGCTAGTCAGAGGGGGGGCGGAATCTCCTACGAGCAGTACGTC. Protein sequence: CSASQRGGGISYEQYV.

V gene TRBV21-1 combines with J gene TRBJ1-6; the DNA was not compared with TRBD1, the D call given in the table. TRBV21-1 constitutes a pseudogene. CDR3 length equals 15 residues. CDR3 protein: CASSKPGQDNSPLHF. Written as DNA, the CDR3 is TGTGCCAGCAGCAAACCGGGACAGGATAATTCACCCCTCCACTTT.

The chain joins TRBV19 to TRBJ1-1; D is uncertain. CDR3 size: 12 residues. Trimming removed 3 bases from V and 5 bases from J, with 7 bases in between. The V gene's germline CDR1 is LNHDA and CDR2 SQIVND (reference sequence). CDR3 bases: TGTGCCAGTAGTATCTCTAGAACTGAAGCTTTCTTT. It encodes CASSISRTEAFF.

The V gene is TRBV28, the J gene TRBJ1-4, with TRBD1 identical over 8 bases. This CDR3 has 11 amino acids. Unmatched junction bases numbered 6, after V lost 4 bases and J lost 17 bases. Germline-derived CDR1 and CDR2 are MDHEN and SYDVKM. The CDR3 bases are TGTGCCAGCAGTTCACGGGACAGGCGTTTTTTT. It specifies CASSSRDRRFF.

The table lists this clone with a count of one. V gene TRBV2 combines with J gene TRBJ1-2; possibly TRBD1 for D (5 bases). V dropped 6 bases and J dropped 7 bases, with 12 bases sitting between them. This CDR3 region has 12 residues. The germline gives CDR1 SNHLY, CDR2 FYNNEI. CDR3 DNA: TGTGCCAGCAGCGCGGGGACGAGTGGCTACACCTTC. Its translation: CASSAGTSGYTF. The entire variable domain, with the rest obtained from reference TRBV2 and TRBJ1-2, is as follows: EPEVTQTPSHQVTQMGQEVILRCVPISNHLYFYWYRQILGQKVEFLVSFYNNEISEKSEIFDDQFSVERPDGSNFTLKIRSTKLEDSAMYFCASSAGTSGYTFGSGTRLTVV.

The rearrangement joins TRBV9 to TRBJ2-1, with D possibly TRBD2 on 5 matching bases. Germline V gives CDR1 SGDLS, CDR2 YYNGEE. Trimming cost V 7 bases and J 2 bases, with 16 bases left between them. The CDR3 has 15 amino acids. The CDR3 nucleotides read TGTGCCAGCGCTTCCCTAATCGGGGCCTACAATGAGCAGTTCTTC. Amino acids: CASASLIGAYNEQFF.

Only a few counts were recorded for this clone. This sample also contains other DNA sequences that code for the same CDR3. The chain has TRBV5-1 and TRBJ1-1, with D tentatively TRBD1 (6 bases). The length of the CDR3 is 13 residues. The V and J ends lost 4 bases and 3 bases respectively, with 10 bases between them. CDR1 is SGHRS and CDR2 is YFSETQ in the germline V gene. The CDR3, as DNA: TGCGCCAGCAGCCCCTCAGGGGACACTGAAGCTTTCTTT. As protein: CASSPSGDTEAFF.

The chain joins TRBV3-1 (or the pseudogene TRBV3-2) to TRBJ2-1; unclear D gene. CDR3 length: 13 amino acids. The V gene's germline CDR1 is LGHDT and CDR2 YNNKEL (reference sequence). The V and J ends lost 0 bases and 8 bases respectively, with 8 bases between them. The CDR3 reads CASSQELTYEQFF. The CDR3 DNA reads TGTGCCAGCAGCCAAGAGTTGACTTATGAGCAGTTCTTC.

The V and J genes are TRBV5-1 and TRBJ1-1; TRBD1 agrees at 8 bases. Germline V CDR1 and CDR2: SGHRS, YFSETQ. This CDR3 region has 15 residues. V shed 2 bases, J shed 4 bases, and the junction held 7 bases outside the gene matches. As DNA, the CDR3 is TGCGCCAGCAGCTTACCGACAGGGGCGATCACTGAAGCTTTCTTT. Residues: CASSLPTGAITEAFF. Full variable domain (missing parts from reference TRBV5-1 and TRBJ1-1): KAGVTQTPRYLIKTRGQQVTLSCSPISGHRSVSWYQQTPGQGLQFLFEYFSETQRNKGNFPGRFSGRQFSNSRSEMNVSTLELGDSALYLCASSLPTGAITEAFFGQGTRLTVV.

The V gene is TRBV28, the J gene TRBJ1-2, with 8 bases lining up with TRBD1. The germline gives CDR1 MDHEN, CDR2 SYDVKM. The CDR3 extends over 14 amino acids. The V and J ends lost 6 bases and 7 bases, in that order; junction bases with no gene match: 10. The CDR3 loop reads CASSSTDRGIGYTF. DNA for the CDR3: TGTGCCAGCAGCTCTACCGACAGGGGAATTGGCTACACCTTC.